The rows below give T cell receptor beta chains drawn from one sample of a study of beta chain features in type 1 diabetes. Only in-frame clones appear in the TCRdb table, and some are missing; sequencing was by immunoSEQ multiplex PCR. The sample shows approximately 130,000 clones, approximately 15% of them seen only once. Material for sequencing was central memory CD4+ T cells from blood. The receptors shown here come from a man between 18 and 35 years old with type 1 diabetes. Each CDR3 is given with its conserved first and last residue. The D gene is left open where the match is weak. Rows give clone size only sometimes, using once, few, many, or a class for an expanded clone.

cdr3_aa: CASSKARPPQGPQHF
cdr3_nt: TGTGCCAGCAGCAAAGCCAGGCCCCCCCAGGGGCCCCAGCATTTT
clone_size: few
d_call: NA
j_call: TRBJ1-5
v_call: TRBV21-1

cdr3_aa: CASRPSGSNRNEQFF
cdr3_nt: TGTGCCAGCAGGCCTAGCGGGAGTAACCGAAATGAGCAGTTCTTC
clone_size: NA
d_call: TRBD2
j_call: TRBJ2-1
v_call: TRBV2

cdr3_aa: CSVVRTEGDTQYF
cdr3_nt: TGCAGCGTTGTGCGGACTGAGGGGGATACGCAGTATTTT
clone_size: few
d_call: NA
j_call: TRBJ2-3
v_call: TRBV29-1

cdr3_aa: CASSNLRTGNGYTF
cdr3_nt: TGTGCCAGCAGCAATCTCCGGACAGGGAATGGCTACACCTTC
clone_size: NA
d_call: NA
j_call: TRBJ1-2
v_call: TRBV21-1

cdr3_aa: CASSLDTSGSGEQYF
cdr3_nt: TGCGCCAGCAGCTTGGACACTAGCGGGAGTGGGGAGCAGTACTTC
clone_size: once
d_call: TRBD2
j_call: TRBJ2-7
v_call: TRBV5-1

cdr3_aa: CASSVAGTTYNEQFF
cdr3_nt: TGTGCCAGCAGCGTAGCCGGGACTACGTACAATGAGCAGTTCTTC
clone_size: NA
d_call: TRBD2
j_call: TRBJ2-1
v_call: TRBV9

cdr3_aa: CASRIGSGANVLTF
cdr3_nt: TGTGCCAGCAGGATAGGCTCTGGGGCCAACGTCCTGACTTTC
clone_size: NA
d_call: NA
j_call: TRBJ2-6
v_call: TRBV6-5

cdr3_aa: CASSLNEGNTEAFF
cdr3_nt: TGTGCCAGCAGCTTAAATGAGGGGAATACTGAAGCTTTCTTT
clone_size: NA
d_call: NA
j_call: TRBJ1-1
v_call: TRBV7-9

cdr3_aa: CASSDNNEQFF
cdr3_nt: TGTGCCAGCAGCGATAACAATGAGCAGTTCTTC
clone_size: many
d_call: NA
j_call: TRBJ2-1
v_call: TRBV7-2

cdr3_aa: CASSPTGNTEAFF
cdr3_nt: TGTGCTAGCAGCCCGACAGGGAACACTGAAGCTTTCTTT
clone_size: NA
d_call: NA
j_call: TRBJ1-1
v_call: TRBV7-7

cdr3_aa: CASSATGESGELFF
cdr3_nt: TGTGCCAGCAGCGCCACAGGGGAATCCGGGGAGCTGTTTTTT
clone_size: NA
d_call: TRBD1
j_call: TRBJ2-2
v_call: TRBV9

cdr3_aa: CATSRDRATDTQYF
cdr3_nt: TGTGCCACCAGCAGAGACAGAGCCACAGATACGCAGTATTTT
clone_size: NA
d_call: NA
j_call: TRBJ2-3
v_call: TRBV15

cdr3_aa: CATSRDAFRGDIEAFF
cdr3_nt: TGTGCCACCAGCAGAGATGCGTTCAGAGGAGATATTGAAGCTTTCTTT
clone_size: many
d_call: NA
j_call: TRBJ1-1
v_call: TRBV15

cdr3_aa: CASSLSGQPIQETQYF
cdr3_nt: TGCGCCAGCAGCTTGTCCGGACAGCCCATCCAAGAGACCCAGTACTTC
clone_size: few
d_call: NA
j_call: TRBJ2-5
v_call: TRBV5-1

cdr3_aa: CAPEDGSSGNTIYF
cdr3_nt: TGTGCCCCCGAGGACGGATCCTCTGGAAACACCATATATTTT
clone_size: NA
d_call: NA
j_call: TRBJ1-3
v_call: TRBV30

cdr3_aa: CAWSPQGPRWEQYF
cdr3_nt: TGTGCCTGGAGCCCCCAAGGTCCTAGGTGGGAGCAGTACTTC
clone_size: NA
d_call: NA
j_call: TRBJ2-5
v_call: TRBV30

cdr3_aa: CASRQEAGANVLTF
cdr3_nt: TGTGCCAGTCGACAGGAGGCAGGGGCCAACGTCCTGACTTTC
clone_size: NA
d_call: NA
j_call: TRBJ2-6
v_call: TRBV2

cdr3_aa: CSAAFYEQYF
cdr3_nt: TGCAGTGCTGCCTTCTACGAGCAGTACTTC
clone_size: few
d_call: NA
j_call: TRBJ2-7
v_call: TRBV20-1

cdr3_aa: CASSLGQTIGAKNIQYF
cdr3_nt: TGTGCCAGCAGTCTAGGGCAGACTATAGGAGCCAAAAACATTCAGTACTTC
clone_size: NA
d_call: NA
j_call: TRBJ2-4
v_call: TRBV11-2

cdr3_aa: CASSPGLAGTTEFF
cdr3_nt: TGTGCCAGCAGCCCGGGACTAGCGGGGACTACGGAGTTCTTC
clone_size: NA
d_call: TRBD2
j_call: TRBJ2-1
v_call: TRBV7-9

cdr3_aa: CASRPGLLEAFF
cdr3_nt: TGTGCCAGCAGACCCGGACTGCTTGAAGCTTTCTTT
clone_size: NA
d_call: NA
j_call: TRBJ1-1
v_call: TRBV6-5

cdr3_aa: CAWARIGQSNQPQHF
cdr3_nt: TGTGCCTGGGCCCGGATCGGACAGAGCAATCAGCCCCAGCATTTT
clone_size: NA
d_call: NA
j_call: TRBJ1-5
v_call: TRBV30

cdr3_aa: CASKANTGELFF
cdr3_nt: TGTGCCTCGAAAGCGAACACCGGGGAGCTGTTTTTT
clone_size: NA
d_call: NA
j_call: TRBJ2-2
v_call: TRBV30

cdr3_aa: CSVLGVTPQETQYF
cdr3_nt: TGCAGCGTCCTAGGGGTTACTCCCCAAGAGACCCAGTACTTC
clone_size: few
d_call: NA
j_call: TRBJ2-5
v_call: TRBV29-1

cdr3_aa: CASSDRHQYF
cdr3_nt: TGTGCCAGCAGTGACCGACACCAGTACTTC
clone_size: NA
d_call: NA
j_call: TRBJ2-7
v_call: TRBV2

cdr3_aa: CASGLGLTQTQYF
cdr3_nt: TGTGCCAGCGGACTTGGACTCACCCAGACCCAGTACTTC
clone_size: NA
d_call: NA
j_call: TRBJ2-5
v_call: TRBV7-2

cdr3_aa: CASSLETAEVSEAFF
cdr3_nt: TGTGCCAGCAGCCTAGAGACCGCTGAAGTCTCTGAAGCTTTCTTT
clone_size: NA
d_call: NA
j_call: TRBJ1-1
v_call: TRBV9

cdr3_aa: CASSFRQGRGTGELFF
cdr3_nt: TGCGCCAGCAGCTTTAGACAGGGACGGGGCACCGGGGAGCTGTTTTTT
clone_size: NA
d_call: TRBD1
j_call: TRBJ2-2
v_call: TRBV5-1

cdr3_aa: CASSREETQYF
cdr3_nt: TGTGCCAGCTCACGGGAAGAGACCCAGTACTTC
clone_size: NA
d_call: NA
j_call: TRBJ2-5
v_call: TRBV18

cdr3_aa: CASSFLPSGANVLTF
cdr3_nt: TGCGCCAGCAGCTTTTTACCATCTGGGGCCAACGTCCTGACTTTC
clone_size: many
d_call: NA
j_call: TRBJ2-6
v_call: TRBV5-1

cdr3_aa: CASGLSTDTQYF
cdr3_nt: TGTGCCAGCGGCCTTAGCACAGATACGCAGTATTTT
clone_size: NA
d_call: NA
j_call: TRBJ2-3
v_call: TRBV28

cdr3_aa: CASSSLTGTLNTEAFF
cdr3_nt: TGCGCCAGCAGCTCCCTGACAGGAACCTTGAACACTGAAGCTTTCTTT
clone_size: NA
d_call: NA
j_call: TRBJ1-1
v_call: TRBV5-1

cdr3_aa: CSVNRAQRTEAFF
cdr3_nt: TGCAGCGTGAACAGGGCCCAGCGAACTGAAGCTTTCTTT
clone_size: few
d_call: NA
j_call: TRBJ1-1
v_call: TRBV29-1

cdr3_aa: CASSPRTFNEKLFF
cdr3_nt: TGTGCCAGCAGTCCACGGACGTTTAATGAAAAACTGTTTTTT
clone_size: few
d_call: NA
j_call: TRBJ1-4
v_call: TRBV28

cdr3_aa: CASSLGQGIQPQHF
cdr3_nt: TGTGCCAGCAGCTTAGGGCAGGGCATTCAGCCCCAGCATTTT
clone_size: NA
d_call: NA
j_call: TRBJ1-5
v_call: TRBV7-8

cdr3_aa: CASSLQGAGEKLFF
cdr3_nt: TGTGCCAGCAGTCTACAGGGGGCCGGTGAAAAACTGTTTTTT
clone_size: NA
d_call: TRBD1
j_call: TRBJ1-4
v_call: TRBV6-5

cdr3_aa: CATSADRGRNTIYF
cdr3_nt: TGTGCCACCAGCGCGGACAGGGGACGGAACACCATATATTTT
clone_size: few
d_call: TRBD1
j_call: TRBJ1-3
v_call: TRBV15

cdr3_aa: CAISESASGGGADTQYF
cdr3_nt: TGTGCCATCAGTGAGTCCGCTAGCGGGGGTGGCGCAGATACGCAGTATTTT
clone_size: NA
d_call: TRBD2
j_call: TRBJ2-3
v_call: TRBV10-3